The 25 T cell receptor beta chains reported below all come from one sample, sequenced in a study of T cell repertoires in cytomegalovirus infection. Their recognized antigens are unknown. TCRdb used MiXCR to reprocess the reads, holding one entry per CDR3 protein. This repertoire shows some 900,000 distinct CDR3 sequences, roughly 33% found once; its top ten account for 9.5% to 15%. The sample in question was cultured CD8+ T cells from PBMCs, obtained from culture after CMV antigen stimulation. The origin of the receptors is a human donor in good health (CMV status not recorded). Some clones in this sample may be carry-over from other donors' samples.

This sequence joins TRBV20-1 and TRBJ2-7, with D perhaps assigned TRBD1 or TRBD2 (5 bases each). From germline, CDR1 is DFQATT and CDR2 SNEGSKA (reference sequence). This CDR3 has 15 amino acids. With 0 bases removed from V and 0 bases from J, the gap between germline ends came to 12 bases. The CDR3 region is CSARDRAGSSYEQYF. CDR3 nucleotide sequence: TGCAGTGCTAGAGATCGGGCAGGGAGCTCCTACGAGCAGTACTTC.

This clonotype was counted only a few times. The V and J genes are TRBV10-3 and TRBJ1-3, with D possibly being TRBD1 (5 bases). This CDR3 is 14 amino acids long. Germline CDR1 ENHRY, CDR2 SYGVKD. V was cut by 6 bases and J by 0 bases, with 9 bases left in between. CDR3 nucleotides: TGTGCCATCAGCGCCGGGGGCTCTGGAAACACCATATATTTT. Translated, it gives CAISAGGSGNTIYF.

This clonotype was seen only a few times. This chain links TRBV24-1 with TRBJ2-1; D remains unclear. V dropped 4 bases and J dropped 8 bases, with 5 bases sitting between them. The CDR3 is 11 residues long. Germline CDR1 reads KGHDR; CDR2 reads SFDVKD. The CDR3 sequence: CATSESDEQFF. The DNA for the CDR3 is TGTGCCACCAGTGAATCAGATGAGCAGTTCTTC.

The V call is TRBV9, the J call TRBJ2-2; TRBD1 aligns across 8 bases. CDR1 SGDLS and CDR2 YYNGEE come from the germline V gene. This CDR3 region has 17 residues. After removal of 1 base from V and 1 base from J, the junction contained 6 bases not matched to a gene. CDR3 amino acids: CASSVHRGTGNTGELFF. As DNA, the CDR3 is TGTGCCAGCAGCGTACACAGAGGGACAGGGAACACCGGGGAGCTGTTTTTT.

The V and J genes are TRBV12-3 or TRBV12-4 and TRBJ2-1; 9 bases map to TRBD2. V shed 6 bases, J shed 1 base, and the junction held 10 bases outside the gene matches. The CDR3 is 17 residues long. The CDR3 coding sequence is TGTGCCAGCAGACCCCCCGGCGGGGGGGCGTCCTACAATGAGCAGTTCTTC. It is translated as CASRPPGGGASYNEQFF.

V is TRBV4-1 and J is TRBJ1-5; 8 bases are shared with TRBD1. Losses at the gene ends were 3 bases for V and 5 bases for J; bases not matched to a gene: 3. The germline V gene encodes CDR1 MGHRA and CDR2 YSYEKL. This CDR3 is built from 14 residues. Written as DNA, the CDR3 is TGCGCCAGCAGCCAGAACAGGGGGGATCAGCCCCAGCATTTT. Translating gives CASSQNRGDQPQHF.

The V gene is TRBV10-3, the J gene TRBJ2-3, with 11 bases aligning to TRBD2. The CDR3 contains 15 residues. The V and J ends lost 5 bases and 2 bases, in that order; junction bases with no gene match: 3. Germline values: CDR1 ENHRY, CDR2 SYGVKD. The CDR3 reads CAISTTSGATDTQYF. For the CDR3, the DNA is TGTGCCATCAGTACGACTAGCGGGGCCACAGATACGCAGTATTTT.

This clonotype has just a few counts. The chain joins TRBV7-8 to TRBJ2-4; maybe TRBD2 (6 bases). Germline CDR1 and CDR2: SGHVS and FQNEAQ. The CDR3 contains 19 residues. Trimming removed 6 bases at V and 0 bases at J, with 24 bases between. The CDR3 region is CASSPSSLATNLAKNIQYF. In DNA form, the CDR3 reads TGTGCCAGCAGTCCCTCGAGTCTAGCGACGAATCTAGCCAAAAACATTCAGTACTTC.

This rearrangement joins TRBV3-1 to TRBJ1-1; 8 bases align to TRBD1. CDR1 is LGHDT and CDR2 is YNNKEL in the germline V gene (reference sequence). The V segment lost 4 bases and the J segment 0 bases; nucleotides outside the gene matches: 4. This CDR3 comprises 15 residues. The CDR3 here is CASSPTTGVNTEAFF. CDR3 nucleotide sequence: TGTGCCAGCAGCCCCACGACAGGGGTGAACACTGAAGCTTTCTTT.

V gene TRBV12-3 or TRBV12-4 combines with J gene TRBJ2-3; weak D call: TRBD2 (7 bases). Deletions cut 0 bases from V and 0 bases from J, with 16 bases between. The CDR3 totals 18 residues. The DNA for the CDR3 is TGTGCCAGCAGTTTAGCCGCGTTGGGGGGGGCTAGCACAGATACGCAGTATTTT. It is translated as CASSLAALGGASTDTQYF.

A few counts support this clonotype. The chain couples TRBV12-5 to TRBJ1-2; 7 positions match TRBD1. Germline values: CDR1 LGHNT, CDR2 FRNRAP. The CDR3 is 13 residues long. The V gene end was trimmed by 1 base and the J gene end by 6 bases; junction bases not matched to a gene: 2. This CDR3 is CASGLETGHGYTF. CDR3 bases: TGTGCTAGTGGTTTGGAGACAGGGCATGGCTACACCTTC.

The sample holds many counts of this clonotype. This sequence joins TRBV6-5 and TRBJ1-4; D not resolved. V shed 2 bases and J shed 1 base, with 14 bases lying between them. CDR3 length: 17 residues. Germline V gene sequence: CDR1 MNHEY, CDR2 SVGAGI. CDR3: CASSYLRPAITNEKLFF. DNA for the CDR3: TGTGCCAGCAGTTACCTCCGGCCGGCGATAACTAATGAAAAACTGTTTTTT.

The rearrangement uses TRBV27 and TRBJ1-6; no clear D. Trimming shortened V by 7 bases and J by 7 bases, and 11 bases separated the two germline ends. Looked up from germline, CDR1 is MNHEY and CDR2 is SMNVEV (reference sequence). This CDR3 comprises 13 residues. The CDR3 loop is CASTGSTNSPLHF. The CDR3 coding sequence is TGTGCCAGCACCGGGAGTACAAATTCACCCCTCCACTTT.

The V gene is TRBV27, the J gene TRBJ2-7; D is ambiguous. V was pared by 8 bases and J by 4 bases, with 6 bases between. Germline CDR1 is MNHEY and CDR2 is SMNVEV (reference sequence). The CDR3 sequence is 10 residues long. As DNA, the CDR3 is TGTGCCAGCGGTCTTTACGAGCAGTACGTC. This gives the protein CASGLYEQYV.

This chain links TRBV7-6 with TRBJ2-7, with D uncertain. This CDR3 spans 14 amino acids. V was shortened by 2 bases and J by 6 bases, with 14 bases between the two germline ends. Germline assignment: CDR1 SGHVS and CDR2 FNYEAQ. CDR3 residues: CASSLFPGAPEQYF. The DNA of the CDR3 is TGTGCCAGCAGCTTATTTCCAGGAGCGCCCGAGCAGTACTTC.

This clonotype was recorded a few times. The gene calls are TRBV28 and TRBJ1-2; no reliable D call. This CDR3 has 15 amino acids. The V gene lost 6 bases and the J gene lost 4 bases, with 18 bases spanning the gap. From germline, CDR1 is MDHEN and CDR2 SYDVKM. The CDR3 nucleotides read TGTGCCAGCAGCCATAGCGACGGAGGAATCTATGGCTACACCTTC. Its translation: CASSHSDGGIYGYTF.

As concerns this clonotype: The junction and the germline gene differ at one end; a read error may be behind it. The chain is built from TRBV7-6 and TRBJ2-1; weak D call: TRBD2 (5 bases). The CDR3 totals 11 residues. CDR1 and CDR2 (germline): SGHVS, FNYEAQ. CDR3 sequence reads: CVSSEPGEQFF. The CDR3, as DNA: TGTGTCAGCAGCGAACCGGGAGAGCAGTTCTTC.

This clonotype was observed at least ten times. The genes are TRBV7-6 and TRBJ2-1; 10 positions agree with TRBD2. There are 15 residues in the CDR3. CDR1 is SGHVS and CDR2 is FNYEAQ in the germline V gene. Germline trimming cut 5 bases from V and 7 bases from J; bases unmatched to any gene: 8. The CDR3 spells CASSQSGGAGNEQFF. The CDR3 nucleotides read TGTGCCAGCAGCCAGAGCGGGGGGGCCGGGAATGAGCAGTTCTTC. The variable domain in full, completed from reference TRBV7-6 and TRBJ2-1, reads GAGVSQSPRYKVTKRGQDVALRCDPISGHVSLYWYRQALGQGPEFLTYFNYEAQQDKSGLPNDRFSAERPEGSISTLTIQRTEQRDSAMYRCASSQSGGAGNEQFFGPGTRLTVL.

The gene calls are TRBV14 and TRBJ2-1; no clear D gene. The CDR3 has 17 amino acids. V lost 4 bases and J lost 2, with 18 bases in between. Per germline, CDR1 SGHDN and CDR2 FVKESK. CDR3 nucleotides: TGTGCCAGCAGCCTCTATCATGGCCAAAGGACCTACAATGAGCAGTTCTTC. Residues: CASSLYHGQRTYNEQFF.

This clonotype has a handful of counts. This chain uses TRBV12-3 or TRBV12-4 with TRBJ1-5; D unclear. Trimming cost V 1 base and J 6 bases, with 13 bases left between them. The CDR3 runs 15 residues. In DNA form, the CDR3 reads TGTGCCAGCAGTTTAGGCCCATACGGGGTTCAGCCCCAGCATTTT. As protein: CASSLGPYGVQPQHF.

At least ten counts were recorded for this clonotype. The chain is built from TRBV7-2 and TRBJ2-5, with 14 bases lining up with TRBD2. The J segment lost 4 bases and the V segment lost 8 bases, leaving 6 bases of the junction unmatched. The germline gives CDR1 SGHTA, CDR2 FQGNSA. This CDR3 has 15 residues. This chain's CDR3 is CASGLAGGQGETQYF. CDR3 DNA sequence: TGTGCCAGCGGACTAGCGGGGGGACAAGGAGAGACCCAGTACTTC.

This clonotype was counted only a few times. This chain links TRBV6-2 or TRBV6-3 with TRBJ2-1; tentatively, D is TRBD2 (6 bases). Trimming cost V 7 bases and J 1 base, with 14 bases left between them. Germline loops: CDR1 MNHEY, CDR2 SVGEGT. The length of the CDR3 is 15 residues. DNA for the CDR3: TGTGCCAGCACCCCAGGACTACCGTCCTACAATGAGCAGTTCTTC. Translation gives CASTPGLPSYNEQFF.

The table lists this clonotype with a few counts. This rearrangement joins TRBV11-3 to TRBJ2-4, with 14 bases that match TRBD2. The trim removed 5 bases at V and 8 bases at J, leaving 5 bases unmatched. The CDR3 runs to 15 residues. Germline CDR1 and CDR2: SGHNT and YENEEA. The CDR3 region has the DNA TGTGCCAGCAGCGTCGGGACTAGCGGGGGTGACATTCAGTACTTC. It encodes CASSVGTSGGDIQYF.

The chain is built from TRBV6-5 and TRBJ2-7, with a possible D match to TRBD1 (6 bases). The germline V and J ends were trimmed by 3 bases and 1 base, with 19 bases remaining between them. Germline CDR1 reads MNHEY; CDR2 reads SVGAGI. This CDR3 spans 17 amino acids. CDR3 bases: TGTGCCAGCAGTTATTATAGGGTCTACAGGGAGTCCTACGAGCAGTACTTC. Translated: CASSYYRVYRESYEQYF.

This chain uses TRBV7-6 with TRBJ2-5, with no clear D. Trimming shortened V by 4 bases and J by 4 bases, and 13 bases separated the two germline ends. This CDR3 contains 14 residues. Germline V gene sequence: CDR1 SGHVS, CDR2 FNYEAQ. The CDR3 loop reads CASSSHLKGETQYF. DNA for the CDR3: TGTGCCAGCAGCTCACATCTAAAGGGAGAGACCCAGTACTTC.